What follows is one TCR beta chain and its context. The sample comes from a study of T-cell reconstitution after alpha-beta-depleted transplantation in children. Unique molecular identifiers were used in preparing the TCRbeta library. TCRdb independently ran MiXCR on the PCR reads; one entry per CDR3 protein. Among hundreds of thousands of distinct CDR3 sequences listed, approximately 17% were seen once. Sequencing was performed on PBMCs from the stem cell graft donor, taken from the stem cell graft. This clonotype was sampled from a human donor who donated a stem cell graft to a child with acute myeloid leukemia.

The CDR3 here is CASSMGRGARTEAFF. DNA of the CDR3: TGTGCCAGTAGTATGGGGAGAGGGGCGAGAACTGAAGCTTTCTTT. The V and J genes are TRBV19 and TRBJ1-1; D is perhaps TRBD1 (5 bases). Trimming took off 3 bases at V and 5 bases at J, with 16 bases between the two ends. This CDR3 contains 15 residues. CDR1 is LNHDA, CDR2 SQIVND, per germline (reference sequence).